This T cell receptor beta chain was recovered during a study of cytomegalovirus exposure and HLA in healthy donors (dated by TCRdb to about 2017). Concerning the study at large: An earlier analysis of 587 of the donors reported under 300 Gb of sequence data and 117 million unique TCR beta sequences obtained from about 180 million T cells. Roughly 300 gigabases of sequencing data and 70 million to 100 million unique TCR sequences were included in an early release covering roughly 700 HLA-typed donors. Among the roughly 390 genotyped donors, around 79% belonged to the genetic ancestry cluster associated with self-reported Caucasian donors. The study aimed to test whether cataloging public T cell receptors could reveal signatures of past pathogen exposure. The study profiled the T cell repertoires of 500 to 800 subjects by immunosequencing and related them to cytomegalovirus serostatus. Along with the approximately 650-subject first cohort, a separate validation cohort of around 110 different subjects was used. The study combined high-throughput TCR immunosequencing, statistical association of individual TCRs with disease status, and machine learning to predict cytomegalovirus infection status. A later analysis re-analyzed previously published TCR beta repertoires from 666 donors and added high-resolution HLA genotyping to study TCR occurrence patterns. Rather than drawing on any new phenotypic data, the later analysis identified candidate immune exposures from TCR beta sequences and the way those sequences occurred across donors. In an earlier analysis of a few hundred of the donors, high-throughput TCR beta sequencing was used to judge whether each TCR beta V gene segment behaved as functional or pseudogenic. Alongside the repertoire data, information on donor age, sex, ethnicity and CMV serostatus was compiled. A later genetic analysis took genome-wide SNP genotypes for about 65% of the 666 donors and used that subset as a discovery cohort. Every repertoire in the discovery cohort had been generated on one and the same sequencing platform. Class I and class II HLA loci were covered by the typing at four-digit resolution. Typing coverage differed by locus: A, B, C, DRB1 and DQB1 were typed in about 620-630 donors, DQA1 in about 500, DPA1 in 600 to 610, and DPB1 in around 490. Roughly five DR-DQ haplotypes were handled as single units for association and clustering, since linkage in the cohort was strong. On average, roughly 200,000 unique TCR beta nucleotide sequences were sequenced per donor among several hundred genotyped donors of the cohort, with around 19% of those sequences being non-productive.

Library generation was performed with the immunoSEQ multiplex PCR assay. For the multiplex PCR, a mixture combining 60 forward primers for TCR Vbeta segments and 13 reverse primers for TCR Jbeta segments was used. The CDR3 region of rearranged TCR beta genes was amplified from genomic DNA with a multiplex PCR assay. The Illumina HiSeq System was used to sequence the amplified TCR beta libraries as 87-base-pair reads. The original pipeline was this. A later analysis counted some 80 million unique TCR beta chains across the 550 to 700 repertoires, and around 9.9 million of these chains were shared by at least two donors. Raw reads were error-corrected and collapsed into unique sequences by a nearest-neighbor algorithm in which closely related sequences were merged to remove PCR and sequencing errors. Alignment of CDR3 sequences to IMGT reference sequences was used to assign V, D and J gene segments. For a sequence to be retained, at least a six-nucleotide match to both a V gene segment and a J gene segment was required. Rearrangements were classified as productive when the CDR3 lacked stop codons and remained in frame with V and J, and all other rearrangements were classified as non-productive. Following IMGT convention, CDR3 was defined as the stretch from the second conserved V-encoded cysteine up to the conserved J-encoded phenylalanine. In an earlier analysis of some 550 of the donors, sequences lacking an unambiguous match to a single V gene segment were excluded. An earlier analysis of several hundred of the donors classified V segments as functional when productive rearrangements were above 56.7% and as segregating when the standard deviation between donors was above 5%. A statistical classification framework was built to diagnose cytomegalovirus status from the catalog of TCR beta chain sequences. In a later analysis, TCR nucleotide sequences were compared against IMGT/GENE-DB human TR gene sequences so that V and J genes could be assigned. In a later analysis, CDR3 sequences and most-parsimonious VDJ recombination scenarios were assigned using the TCRdist pipeline. In a later analysis, each TCR beta chain was defined by its CDR3 amino acid sequence together with its V-gene family, and reads lacking a unique V-gene family were excluded. In a later analysis, around 600 highly shared, low-generation-probability nucleotide sequences were removed to address suspected cross-contamination and a sequencing artifact. In a later analysis, a clonal expansion index was calculated for each public chain from normalized within-repertoire ranks of inferred template counts. A later analysis computed generation probabilities with a VDJ recombination model fitted to out-of-frame rearrangements, and checked the results against IGoR. Hypergeometric tests were used in a later analysis to score TCR-TCR, TCR-HLA and TCR-CMV co-occurrence, with a repertoire-size bias correction applied to the TCR pairs. False discovery rates were estimated in a later analysis by permuting HLA or CMV assignments 20 times. In a later analysis, co-occurring TCRs were grouped using DBSCAN, and TCRdist sequence similarity was added for clustering within HLA-allele-positive subsets. For co-occurrence clustering, repertoires with fewer than 30,000 or more than 120,000 public chains were excluded, along with roughly 5 repertoires with anomalous nucleotide sharing. TCRdb took this table from immuneACCESS and kept in-frame rearrangements with V and J called. Such tables lack part of the clones; where checked against another copy, unresolved V genes explain under half of the gap, and the rest is unexplained. V and J calls plus clone size are reproduced from that table; the DNA served to infer D and trimming. For this sample the table gives over 110,000 clones, of which around three quarters were detected only once. The ten largest clones represent 6.2% of the sample.

Comments on this clone: Its antigen is currently not known. No qualities accompany the bases; no much larger clone lies one base away.

The cohort was made up of approximately 670 healthy bone marrow donors. At the time of sampling, all cohort members were nominally healthy, though unrecorded immune exposures were likely present. The donor was CMV seropositive and was included in the group of 250 to 300 seropositive cohort members. Each donor provided a peripheral blood sample, and peripheral blood mononuclear cells were used for TCR beta sequencing. The Qiagen DNeasy Blood Extraction Kit was used to extract genomic DNA from the blood cell samples. The CDR3 spans 16 residues, from the cysteine through the phenylalanine. Only the CDR3 part of the read is kept: 48 bases, read in frame from the first base. V trim: 4 bases; J trim: 3 bases; unmatched bases: 6. Sequences KGHSH (CDR1) and LQKENI (CDR2) are obtained from the germline V gene. What the work shows at the level of the full study, not this receptor alone: In a later genetic analysis, fewer N-insertions in productive TCRs were reported among donors in an Asian-associated ancestry cluster than the approximately 630-donor mean. A further reported finding was that TCR beta sequences accurately predicted the HLA-A and HLA-B alleles for most subjects in the first cohort. The earlier analysis of approximately 540 of the donors excluded over 15 rarely observed V segments, including chromosome 9 orphons, because counts were too low. The sequencing pipeline was judged likely to have produced a cluster of highly shared sequence variants as a technical artifact. The authors suggested that the approach could potentially be extended to other disease states and immunological phenotypes. In a later analysis, the rate of TCR association differed among HLA loci, with DRB1 alleles having the most associated TCRs and HLA-C alleles having the fewest. In a later analysis, HLA-associated TCR beta chains were found to be more clonally expanded and to have lower generation probabilities than equally common non-associated chains. Some IMGT-functional V segments, including TRBV6-2 and TRBV6-3, could not be distinguished by the 87-base-pair reads and were therefore excluded. In vitro tests confirmed that three of the cytomegalovirus-associated TCR beta chains recognize cytomegalovirus antigens. Several of the top co-occurrence clusters appeared to be linked to parvovirus B19, influenza, CMV and Epstein-Barr virus, according to a later analysis. Roughly uniform sequencing depth across donors was assumed in presence/absence analyses, although this assumption may not hold. In this cohort, only TCR beta chains were sequenced, and detectable features were limited by the absence of alpha or paired-chain data. Cytomegalovirus status was reported to be diagnosed by the classifier with high specificity and sensitivity in both the original and validation cohorts. Correlated functional status among segregating V segments might reflect linkage disequilibrium, but an unknown experimental factor could not be ruled out. Strong co-occurrence of HLA alleles, especially DR and DQ, made assigning TCR associations to individual alleles difficult. In a later genetic analysis, a missense DCLRE1C variant was associated with V-gene and J-gene trimming of TCR beta chains, and the association was replicated in an independent cohort. Most CMV-associated TCR beta chains appeared to be HLA-restricted in a later analysis, and the HLA associations seemed to be driven largely by CMV exposure. Across donors, most TCR sequences were observed very rarely, whereas some public TCRs were present in many individuals. At a false discovery rate of 0.05, a later analysis linked approximately 18,000 TCR beta sequences to specific HLA alleles. Because HLA typing was missing for some donors at each locus, association tests included only the typed subset. In the study, approximately 160 TCR beta chains were listed as associated with cytomegalovirus. Immune exposure information for the cohort was limited to CMV serostatus. An earlier analysis of 587 of the donors showed that most TCR beta V segments appeared in productive rearrangements either about 87% or about 30% of the time, which broadly matched IMGT annotations.

This TCR derives from a woman aged 35 to 49 in good health and CMV-seropositive. The sample was PBMCs. This chain is built from TRBV18 and TRBJ1-5, with 10 central nucleotides matching TRBD1. The DNA reads as follows: TGTGCCAGCTCACTTGGGACAGGGGCCACCAATCAGCCCCAGCATTTT. This translates into CASSLGTGATNQPQHF.